The present T cell receptor (beta chain) was sequenced within a study of blood T cell repertoires in COVID-19 (dated by TCRdb to about 2020). Notes on the research overall: The collaborator samples originated in the United States, Italy and Spain and spanned the acute and convalescent phases of COVID-19. The prospective study material was composed of cDNA or gDNA derived from T cells, B-cell-depleted T cells, or PBMCs. Deeply sampled blood TCRbeta repertoires from subjects exposed to, actively infected with, or recovered from COVID-19 were included in the dataset. The repertoires were made available in a free public database intended to serve as a resource for research on the immune response to SARS-CoV-2. The samples were drawn from two sources: the first 160 participants of the ongoing ImmuneRACE study, and about 1,300 subjects contributed by 6 global collaborators. Sample metadata almost always included a de-identified subject ID, COVID-19 status, age in years and sex. Where available, HLA class I and class II types were taken from metadata supplied by the sample provider and were not determined by assay-based typing. Overall study outcomes, separate from this receptor: The amount of clinical and demographic metadata varied by source and participant and was provided uncurated.

Of note for this clone: Its antigen remains undetermined. No base quality information exists; no much larger clone differs at one position.

Collaborating institutions collected whole blood in K2EDTA tubes following their own protocols. Collaborator samples were shipped for TCRbeta analysis as frozen whole blood, isolated PBMCs, or DNA extracted from either sample type. TCRbeta CDR3 regions were amplified from genomic DNA by means of the immunoSEQ Assay, a bias-controlled multiplex PCR. The authors' pipeline ran thus. The number of nucleated cells in each sample was estimated by amplification of reference gene primers within the assay. To quantify the absolute abundance of each unique TCRbeta CDR3 rearrangement, sequence reads were collapsed and filtered. Productive Simpson clonality was computed per sample as the square root of Simpson's diversity index over productive rearrangements. What TCRdb holds here is the immuneACCESS table cut down to in-frame rearrangements. Part of the clones is not present; checked against another copy, under half of the missing clones reflect an unresolved V gene, and the others are unexplained. V and J calls and clone size are copied from that table; D and trimming were computed from the DNA. Present in this sample are around 84,000 clones, 70% to 90% of which were seen just once. Clones ranked in the top ten supply about 4.8% of the sample.

V loses 4 bases of germline sequence and J loses 0 bases, and the interval between the two ends is 22 bases. There are 19 amino acids in the CDR3, from cysteine to phenylalanine inclusive. Of all the DNA, just the CDR3 is kept, 57 bases in frame from base 1. From the germline V gene, CDR1 is SGDLS and CDR2 is YYNGEE. The rearranged segments are TRBV9 and TRBJ2-2, and the D gene may be TRBD1, 6 bases matching. The specimen sequenced was peripheral blood. This receptor was obtained from a middle-aged man with active COVID-19. The CDR3 protein sequence reads: CASSQGGAAMGPNTGELFF. The DNA sequence is as follows: TGTGCCAGCAGCCAAGGGGGTGCGGCTATGGGACCGAACACCGGGGAGCTGTTTTTT.